This T cell receptor (beta chain) was recorded in a study of T cell responses to AZD1222 COVID-19 vaccine. Overall study context: Second-dose recipients at about 4 or about 12 weeks were treated as one pooled group. General study points: Nearly half of unique spike-specific TCRs reportedly avoided B.1.351 and B.1.1.7 mutated regions. The donor group comprised mostly white British people and more females; the analysis possibly underestimated clonal diversity.

Germline V CDR1 and CDR2: SGHRS, YFSETQ. The V gene lost 0 bases and the J gene lost 2 bases, with 9 bases spanning the gap. The CDR3 has 15 amino acids. Profiled with immunoSEQ multiplex PCR; TCRdb holds only in-frame clones, not every one. The profile shows about 94,000 clones, 88% of them singletons. Concerning this clone itself: As yet, its antigen is unknown.

This receptor was identified in an adult in good health. Material: peripheral blood, obtained on day 0 of AZD1222 vaccination. The genes are TRBV5-1 and TRBJ1-5, with a possible D match to TRBD1 (5 bases). The CDR3 loop reads CASSLDGGGNQPQHF. The CDR3 DNA reads as TGCGCCAGCAGCTTGGATGGGGGTGGCAATCAGCCCCAGCATTTT.